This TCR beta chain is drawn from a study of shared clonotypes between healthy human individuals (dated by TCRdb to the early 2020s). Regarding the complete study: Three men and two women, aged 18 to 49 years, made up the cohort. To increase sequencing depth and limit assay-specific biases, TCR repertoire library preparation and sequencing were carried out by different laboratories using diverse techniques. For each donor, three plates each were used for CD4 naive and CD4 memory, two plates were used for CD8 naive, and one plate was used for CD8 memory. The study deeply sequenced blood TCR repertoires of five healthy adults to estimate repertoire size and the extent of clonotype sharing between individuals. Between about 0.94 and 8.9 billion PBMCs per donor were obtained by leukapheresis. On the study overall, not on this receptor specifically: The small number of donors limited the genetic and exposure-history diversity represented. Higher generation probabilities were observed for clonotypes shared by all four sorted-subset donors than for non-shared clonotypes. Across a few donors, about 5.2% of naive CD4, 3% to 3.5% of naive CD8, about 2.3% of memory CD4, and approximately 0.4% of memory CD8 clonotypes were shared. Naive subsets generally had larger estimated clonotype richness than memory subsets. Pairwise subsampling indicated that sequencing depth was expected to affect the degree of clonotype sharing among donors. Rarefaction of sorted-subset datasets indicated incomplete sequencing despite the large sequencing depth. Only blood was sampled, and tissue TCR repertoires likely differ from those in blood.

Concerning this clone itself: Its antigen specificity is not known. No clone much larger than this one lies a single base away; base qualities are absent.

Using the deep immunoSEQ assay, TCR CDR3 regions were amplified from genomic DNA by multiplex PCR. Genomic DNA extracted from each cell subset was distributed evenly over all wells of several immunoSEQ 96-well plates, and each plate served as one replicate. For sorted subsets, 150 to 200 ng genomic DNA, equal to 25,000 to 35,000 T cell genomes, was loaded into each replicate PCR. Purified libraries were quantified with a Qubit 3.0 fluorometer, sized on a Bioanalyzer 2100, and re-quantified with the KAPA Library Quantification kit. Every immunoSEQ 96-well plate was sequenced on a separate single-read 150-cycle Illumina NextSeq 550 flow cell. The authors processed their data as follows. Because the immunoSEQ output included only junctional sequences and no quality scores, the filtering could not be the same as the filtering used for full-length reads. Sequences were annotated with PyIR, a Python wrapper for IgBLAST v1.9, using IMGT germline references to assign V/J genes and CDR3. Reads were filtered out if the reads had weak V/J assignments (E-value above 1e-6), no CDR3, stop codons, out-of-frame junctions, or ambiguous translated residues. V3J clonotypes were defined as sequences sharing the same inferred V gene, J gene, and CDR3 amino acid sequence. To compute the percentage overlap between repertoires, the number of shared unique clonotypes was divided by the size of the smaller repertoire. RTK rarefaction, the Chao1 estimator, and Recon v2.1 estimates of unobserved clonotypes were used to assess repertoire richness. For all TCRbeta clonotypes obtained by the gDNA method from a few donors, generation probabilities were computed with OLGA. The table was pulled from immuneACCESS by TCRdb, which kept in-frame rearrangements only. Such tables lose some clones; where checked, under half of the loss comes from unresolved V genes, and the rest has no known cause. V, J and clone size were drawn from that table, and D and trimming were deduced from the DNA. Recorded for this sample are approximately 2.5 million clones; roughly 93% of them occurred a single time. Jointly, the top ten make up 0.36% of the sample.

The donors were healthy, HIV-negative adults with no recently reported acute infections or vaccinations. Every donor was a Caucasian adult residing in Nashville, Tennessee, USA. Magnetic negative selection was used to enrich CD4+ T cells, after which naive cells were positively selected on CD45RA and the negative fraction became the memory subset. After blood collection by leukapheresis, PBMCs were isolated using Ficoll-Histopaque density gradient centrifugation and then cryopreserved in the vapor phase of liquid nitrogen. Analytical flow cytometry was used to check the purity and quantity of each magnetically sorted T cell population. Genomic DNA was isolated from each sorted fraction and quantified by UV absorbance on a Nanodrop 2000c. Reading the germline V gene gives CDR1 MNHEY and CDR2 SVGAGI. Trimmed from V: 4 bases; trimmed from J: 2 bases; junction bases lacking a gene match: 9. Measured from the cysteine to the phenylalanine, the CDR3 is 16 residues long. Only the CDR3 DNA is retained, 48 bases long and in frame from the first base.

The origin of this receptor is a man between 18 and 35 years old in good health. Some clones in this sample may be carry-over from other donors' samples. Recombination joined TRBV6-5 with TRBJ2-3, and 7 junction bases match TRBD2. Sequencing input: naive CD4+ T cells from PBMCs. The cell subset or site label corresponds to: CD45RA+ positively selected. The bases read TGTGCCAGCAGTTCCCCTTATGCGGGAGACACAGATACGCAGTATTTT. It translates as CASSSPYAGDTDTQYF.